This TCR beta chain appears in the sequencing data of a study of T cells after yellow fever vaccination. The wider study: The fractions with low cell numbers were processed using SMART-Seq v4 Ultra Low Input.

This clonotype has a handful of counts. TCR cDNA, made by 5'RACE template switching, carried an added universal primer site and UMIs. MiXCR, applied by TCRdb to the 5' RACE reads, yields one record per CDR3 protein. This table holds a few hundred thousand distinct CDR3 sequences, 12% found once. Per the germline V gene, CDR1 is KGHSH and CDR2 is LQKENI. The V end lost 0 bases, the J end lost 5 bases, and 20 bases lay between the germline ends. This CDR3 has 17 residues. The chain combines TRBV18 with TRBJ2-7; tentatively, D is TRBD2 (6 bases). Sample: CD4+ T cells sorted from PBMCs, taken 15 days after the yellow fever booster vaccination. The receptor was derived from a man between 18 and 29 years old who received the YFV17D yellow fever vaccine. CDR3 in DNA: TGTGCCAGCTCACCACCTAAGGCAGGGAGGAATAAGCACGAGCAGTACGTC. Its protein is CASSPPKAGRNKHEQYV.